These 6 T cell receptor beta chains originate from one sample sequenced in a study of blood T cells in healthy people across ages. Using a J-beta primer mix together with a sample-barcoded 5' primer, a second PCR was run for roughly 6 to 11 cycles. TCRdb re-called the 5' RACE reads with MiXCR, one entry per CDR3 protein. The sample lists about 830,000 distinct CDR3 sequences; roughly 60% were seen once. Source material: blood. Receptors originate from a man in his thirties or forties in good health.

The chain combines TRBV30 with TRBJ1-5; TRBD1 agrees at 7 bases. The trim removed 3 bases at V and 0 bases at J, leaving 8 bases unmatched. The CDR3 extends over 16 amino acids. Germline CDR1 is GTSNPN and CDR2 is SVGIG (reference sequence). CDR3 in amino acids: CAWSLHRGDSNQPQHF. Written as DNA, the CDR3 is TGTGCCTGGAGCCTTCACAGGGGCGATAGCAATCAGCCCCAGCATTTT.

The V and J genes are TRBV20-1 and TRBJ2-3, with 12 bases fitting TRBD2. CDR3 length: 17 residues. Germline V gene sequence: CDR1 DFQATT, CDR2 SNEGSKA (reference sequence). Unmatched junction bases numbered 13, after V lost 3 bases and J lost 6 bases. CDR3 nucleotides: TGCAGTGCTAGCCGACTAGCGGGGGACATAAGAGGGGATACGCAGTATTTT. Translation: CSASRLAGDIRGDTQYF.

This clonotype was counted a few times. J is TRBJ2-4 and V is TRBV4-3, with D perhaps TRBD1 (5 bases). The J call may be in error: the DNA end matches TRBJ2-7 better. Germline CDR1 LGHNA, CDR2 YSLEER. The CDR3 covers 13 residues. CDR3: CASSQSRVHEQYF. CDR3 coding DNA: TGCGCCAGCAGTCAATCCAGGGTCCACGAGCAGTACTTC.

J is TRBJ2-1 and V is TRBV20-1; no clear D. With 3 bases removed from V and 0 bases from J, the gap between germline ends came to 12 bases. Looked up from germline, CDR1 is DFQATT and CDR2 is SNEGSKA (reference sequence). The CDR3 is made up of 15 amino acids. The chain's CDR3 is CSARGASSSYNEQFF. The CDR3 nucleotides read TGCAGTGCTAGGGGCGCCTCTAGCTCCTACAATGAGCAGTTCTTC.

On this clonotype: One junction end does not reproduce the germline sequence, and a read error may be involved. The chain has TRBV15 and TRBJ2-1; D is undetermined. CDR3 length: 16 residues. Germline V gives CDR1 LNHNV, CDR2 YYDKDF (reference sequence). The CDR3 is CATSRAAVFSYNGQFF. The CDR3 DNA is TGTGCCACCAGCAGAGCTGCAGTCTTCTCCTACAATGGGCAGTTCTTC.

V and J are TRBV4-3 and TRBJ2-7; D is unclear. V was clipped by 2 bases and J by 3 bases, with 8 bases between them. Per germline, CDR1 LGHNA and CDR2 YSLEER. CDR3 length: 13 residues. The CDR3 sequence: CASSQWQDYEQYF. Written as DNA, the CDR3 is TGCGCCAGCAGCCAATGGCAGGACTACGAGCAGTACTTC.